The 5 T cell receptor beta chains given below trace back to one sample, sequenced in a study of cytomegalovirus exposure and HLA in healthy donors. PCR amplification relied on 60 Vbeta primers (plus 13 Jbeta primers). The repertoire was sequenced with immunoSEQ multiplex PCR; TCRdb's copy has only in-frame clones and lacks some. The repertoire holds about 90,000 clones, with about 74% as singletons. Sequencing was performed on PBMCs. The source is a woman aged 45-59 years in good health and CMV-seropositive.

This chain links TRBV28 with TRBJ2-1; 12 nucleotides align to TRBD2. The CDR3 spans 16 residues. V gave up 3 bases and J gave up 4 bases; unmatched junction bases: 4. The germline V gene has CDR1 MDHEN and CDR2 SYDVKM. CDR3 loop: CASSFDTSGRYNEQFF. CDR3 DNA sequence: TGTGCCAGCAGTTTTGACACTAGCGGGAGGTACAATGAGCAGTTCTTC.

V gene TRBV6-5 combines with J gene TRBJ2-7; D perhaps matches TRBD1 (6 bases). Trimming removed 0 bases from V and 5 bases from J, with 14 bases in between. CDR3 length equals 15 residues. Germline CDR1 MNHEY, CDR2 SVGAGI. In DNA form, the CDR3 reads TGTGCCAGCAGTTACTCGACGTGGACAGTTAACGAGCAGTACTTC. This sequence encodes CASSYSTWTVNEQYF.

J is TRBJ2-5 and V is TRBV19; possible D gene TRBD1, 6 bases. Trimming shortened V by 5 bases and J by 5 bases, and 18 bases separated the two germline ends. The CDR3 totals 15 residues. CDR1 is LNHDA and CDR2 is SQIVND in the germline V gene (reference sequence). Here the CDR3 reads CASSPTGSVGETQYF. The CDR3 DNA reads TGTGCCAGTAGTCCTACAGGGAGTGTTGGGGAGACCCAGTACTTC.

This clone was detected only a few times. The CDR3 reads CASSLSGLADTGELFF. The CDR3 region has the DNA TGTGCCAGCAGTTTATCGGGACTAGCAGACACCGGGGAGCTGTTTTTT. This chain links TRBV28 with TRBJ2-2, with TRBD2 matching over 9 bases. After removal of 1 base from V and 3 bases from J, the junction contained 3 bases not matched to a gene. The germline V gene encodes CDR1 MDHEN and CDR2 SYDVKM. This CDR3 is built from 16 residues.

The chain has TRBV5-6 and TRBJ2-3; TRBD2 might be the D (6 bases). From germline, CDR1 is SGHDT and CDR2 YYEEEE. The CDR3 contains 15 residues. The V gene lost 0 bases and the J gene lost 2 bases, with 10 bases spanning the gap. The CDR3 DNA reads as TGTGCCAGCAGCTTGGGCGGGGCTCACACAGATACGCAGTATTTT. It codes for CASSLGGAHTDTQYF.